These T cell receptor beta chains were read from a single sample in a study of T-cell memory formation after mild COVID-19. In TCRdb, the 5' RACE reads were re-called with MiXCR into one record per CDR3 protein. Found here are under 250,000 distinct CDR3 sequences, roughly 10% of them singletons; the top ten hold roughly 3.5%. Sequenced sample: PBMCs or a T cell subset sorted from them (not recorded which). The receptor set was obtained from a man aged 18-30 years who had mild COVID-19 (a few samples of this study predate the infection). Cell type and time point are not known. The CDR3 runs from the conserved cysteine through the conserved F or W. Fields, in order: D gene, V gene, clone size, J gene, CDR3 protein, CDR3 DNA. A D gene is named only where the DNA matches it firmly. Size values are once, few and many counts, or a class for expanded clones, and some rows have none.

d_gene: .
v_gene: TRBV7-9
abundance: .
j_gene: TRBJ2-3
CDR3aa: CASSFGQTPDTQYF
CDR3nt: TGTGCCAGCAGCTTCGGACAGACCCCAGATACGCAGTATTTT

d_gene: .
v_gene: TRBV7-3
abundance: few
j_gene: TRBJ1-1
CDR3aa: CASRTGANTEAFF
CDR3nt: TGTGCCAGCAGAACGGGGGCGAACACTGAAGCTTTCTTT

d_gene: .
v_gene: TRBV5-1
abundance: .
j_gene: TRBJ2-7
CDR3aa: CASSGPGYEQYF
CDR3nt: TGCGCCAGCAGCGGGCCTGGGTACGAGCAGTACTTC

d_gene: .
v_gene: TRBV11-2
abundance: .
j_gene: TRBJ1-5
CDR3aa: CASSPLGSQPQHF
CDR3nt: TGTGCCAGCAGCCCACTAGGTAGTCAGCCCCAGCATTTT

d_gene: .
v_gene: TRBV7-2
abundance: .
j_gene: TRBJ1-1
CDR3aa: CASSLVENTEAFF
CDR3nt: TGTGCCAGCAGCTTAGTTGAGAACACTGAAGCTTTCTTT

d_gene: .
v_gene: TRBV10-3
abundance: many
j_gene: TRBJ2-1
CDR3aa: CAIRGQNEQFF
CDR3nt: TGTGCCATCAGGGGGCAGAATGAGCAGTTCTTC

d_gene: TRBD1
v_gene: TRBV4-2
abundance: many
j_gene: TRBJ1-6
CDR3aa: CASSGGQGLSPLHF
CDR3nt: TGTGCCAGCAGCGGGGGACAGGGGCTTTCACCCCTCCACTTT

d_gene: .
v_gene: TRBV5-1
abundance: few
j_gene: TRBJ1-6
CDR3aa: CASSLGTVSYNSPLHF
CDR3nt: TGCGCCAGCAGCCTTGGCACAGTCTCCTATAATTCACCCCTCCACTTT

d_gene: TRBD2
v_gene: TRBV4-2
abundance: .
j_gene: TRBJ2-3
CDR3aa: CASSQGPGLAESTDTQYF
CDR3nt: TGTGCCAGCAGCCAAGGCCCTGGACTAGCGGAGAGCACAGATACGCAGTATTTT

d_gene: .
v_gene: TRBV6-2/TRBV6-3
abundance: many
j_gene: TRBJ2-1
CDR3aa: CASSYRGRREQFF
CDR3nt: TGTGCCAGCAGCTACCGGGGGCGTCGAGAGCAGTTCTTC

d_gene: TRBD2
v_gene: TRBV4-3
abundance: .
j_gene: TRBJ2-3
CDR3aa: CASSQVLAEFSDTQYF
CDR3nt: TGCGCCAGCAGCCAAGTACTAGCGGAGTTCTCGGATACGCAGTATTTT

d_gene: .
v_gene: TRBV4-2
abundance: .
j_gene: TRBJ2-1
CDR3aa: CASSQDSFNEQFF
CDR3nt: TGTGCCAGCAGCCAGGACAGTTTCAATGAGCAGTTCTTC

d_gene: TRBD1
v_gene: TRBV7-2
abundance: few
j_gene: TRBJ1-5
CDR3aa: CASSKQGALDQPQHF
CDR3nt: TGTGCCAGCAGCAAACAGGGGGCTTTGGATCAGCCCCAGCATTTT

d_gene: TRBD1
v_gene: TRBV29-1
abundance: .
j_gene: TRBJ1-1
CDR3aa: CSGYRGGSTEAFF
CDR3nt: TGCAGCGGTTACAGGGGAGGGAGCACTGAAGCTTTCTTT

d_gene: TRBD2
v_gene: TRBV18
abundance: .
j_gene: TRBJ2-7
CDR3aa: CASSPPPLADEQYF
CDR3nt: TGTGCCAGCTCACCTCCGCCACTAGCGGACGAGCAGTACTTC

d_gene: TRBD1
v_gene: TRBV7-2
abundance: many
j_gene: TRBJ1-2
CDR3aa: CASRTRDSYGYTF
CDR3nt: TGTGCCAGCAGGACACGGGACAGCTATGGCTACACCTTC

d_gene: TRBD1
v_gene: TRBV18
abundance: many
j_gene: TRBJ2-3
CDR3aa: CASSPTGTGGTDTQYF
CDR3nt: TGTGCCAGCTCACCTACCGGGACAGGGGGCACAGATACGCAGTATTTT

d_gene: TRBD1
v_gene: TRBV7-2
abundance: many
j_gene: TRBJ1-1
CDR3aa: CASTQRGRDTEAFF
CDR3nt: TGTGCCAGCACTCAAAGGGGGCGCGACACTGAAGCTTTCTTT

d_gene: TRBD1
v_gene: TRBV12-3/TRBV12-4
abundance: many
j_gene: TRBJ2-2
CDR3aa: CASSLAGQGSTGELFF
CDR3nt: TGTGCCAGCAGTTTAGCGGGACAGGGATCCACCGGGGAGCTGTTTTTT

d_gene: .
v_gene: TRBV6-6
abundance: few
j_gene: TRBJ1-6
CDR3aa: CASSPPGQNSPLHF
CDR3nt: TGTGCCAGCAGTCCGCCGGGACAAAATTCACCCCTCCACTTT

d_gene: TRBD2
v_gene: TRBV2
abundance: .
j_gene: TRBJ2-3
CDR3aa: CASRFKLAASTDTQYF
CDR3nt: TGTGCCAGCCGGTTTAAGCTAGCGGCTAGCACAGATACGCAGTATTTT

d_gene: TRBD1
v_gene: TRBV7-2
abundance: many
j_gene: TRBJ2-3
CDR3aa: CASSLAGTGVPDTQYF
CDR3nt: TGTGCCAGCAGCCTGGCCGGGACAGGGGTTCCAGATACGCAGTATTTT

d_gene: .
v_gene: TRBV9
abundance: few
j_gene: TRBJ2-6
CDR3aa: CASSVGPGSGANVLTF
CDR3nt: TGTGCCAGCAGCGTGGGACCGGGATCTGGGGCCAACGTCCTGACTTTC

d_gene: .
v_gene: TRBV2
abundance: few
j_gene: TRBJ2-7
CDR3aa: CASREGGDEQYF
CDR3nt: TGTGCCAGCAGGGAAGGGGGGGACGAGCAGTACTTC

d_gene: .
v_gene: TRBV10-3
abundance: .
j_gene: TRBJ1-1
CDR3aa: CAISELGTNTEAFF
CDR3nt: TGTGCCATCAGTGAGCTGGGGACTAACACTGAAGCTTTCTTT

d_gene: .
v_gene: TRBV19
abundance: few
j_gene: TRBJ1-1
CDR3aa: CASALGRGVAEAFF
CDR3nt: TGTGCCAGTGCCCTGGGAAGGGGGGTGGCTGAAGCTTTCTTT

d_gene: TRBD2
v_gene: TRBV2
abundance: many
j_gene: TRBJ2-3
CDR3aa: CASIGLAGARRYF
CDR3nt: TGTGCCAGCATTGGACTAGCGGGGGCACGGAGGTATTTT

d_gene: .
v_gene: TRBV12-3/TRBV12-4
abundance: few
j_gene: TRBJ2-3
CDR3aa: CASSPTLPSTDTQYF
CDR3nt: TGTGCCAGCAGCCCGACCTTACCAAGCACAGATACGCAGTATTTT

d_gene: .
v_gene: TRBV29-1
abundance: .
j_gene: TRBJ1-2
CDR3aa: CSVGGDYGYTF
CDR3nt: TGCAGCGTTGGTGGGGACTATGGCTACACCTTC

d_gene: TRBD2
v_gene: TRBV29-1
abundance: few
j_gene: TRBJ2-3
CDR3aa: CSVSGLAGGTDTQYF
CDR3nt: TGCAGCGTTTCCGGACTAGCGGGGGGCACAGATACGCAGTATTTT

d_gene: .
v_gene: TRBV4-3
abundance: .
j_gene: TRBJ2-7
CDR3aa: CASSHSVAYEQYF
CDR3nt: TGCGCCAGCAGCCATTCGGTGGCGTACGAGCAGTACTTC

d_gene: .
v_gene: TRBV5-1
abundance: few
j_gene: TRBJ2-5
CDR3aa: CASLRDNQETQYF
CDR3nt: TGCGCCAGCTTACGGGACAACCAAGAGACCCAGTACTTC

d_gene: .
v_gene: TRBV7-9
abundance: few
j_gene: TRBJ2-2
CDR3aa: CASSVDTGELFF
CDR3nt: TGTGCCAGCAGCGTGGACACCGGGGAGCTGTTTTTT

d_gene: TRBD1
v_gene: TRBV4-2
abundance: .
j_gene: TRBJ1-1
CDR3aa: CASSHGQTGAGNTEAFF
CDR3nt: TGTGCCAGCAGCCATGGGCAGACAGGGGCGGGGAACACTGAAGCTTTCTTT

d_gene: .
v_gene: TRBV5-1
abundance: many
j_gene: TRBJ2-2
CDR3aa: CASRPPGTLDTGELFF
CDR3nt: TGCGCCAGCAGACCCCCCGGGACCCTTGACACCGGGGAGCTGTTTTTT

d_gene: .
v_gene: TRBV12-3/TRBV12-4
abundance: .
j_gene: TRBJ2-5
CDR3aa: CASAGPDGETQYF
CDR3nt: TGTGCCAGCGCAGGACCTGATGGGGAGACCCAGTACTTC

d_gene: .
v_gene: TRBV7-2
abundance: .
j_gene: TRBJ2-7
CDR3aa: CASSPPPWQGRPSYEQYF
CDR3nt: TGTGCCAGCAGCCCCCCCCCGTGGCAGGGAAGACCTTCCTACGAGCAGTACTTC

d_gene: .
v_gene: TRBV18
abundance: .
j_gene: TRBJ2-5
CDR3aa: CASSPPLPMQETQYF
CDR3nt: TGTGCCAGCTCACCACCCCTACCAATGCAAGAGACCCAGTACTTC

d_gene: TRBD1
v_gene: TRBV6-2/TRBV6-3
abundance: .
j_gene: TRBJ2-1
CDR3aa: CASTKDRLAYNEQFF
CDR3nt: TGTGCCAGCACCAAGGACAGGTTGGCCTACAATGAGCAGTTCTTC

d_gene: .
v_gene: TRBV5-1
abundance: .
j_gene: TRBJ1-3
CDR3aa: CASTVGNGGSGNTIYF
CDR3nt: TGCGCCAGCACGGTGGGCAACGGAGGCTCTGGAAACACCATATATTTT

d_gene: .
v_gene: TRBV7-2
abundance: .
j_gene: TRBJ2-7
CDR3aa: CASSPGYYEQYF
CDR3nt: TGTGCCAGCAGCCCAGGGTATTACGAGCAGTACTTC

d_gene: TRBD1
v_gene: TRBV12-3/TRBV12-4
abundance: .
j_gene: TRBJ1-3
CDR3aa: CASRQTGSDTIYF
CDR3nt: TGTGCCAGCAGACAGACAGGGTCAGACACCATATATTTT

d_gene: TRBD1
v_gene: TRBV18
abundance: few
j_gene: TRBJ1-1
CDR3aa: CASSLGQGRTEAFF
CDR3nt: TGTGCCAGCTCACTGGGACAGGGAAGGACTGAAGCTTTCTTT

d_gene: .
v_gene: TRBV7-2
abundance: many
j_gene: TRBJ1-2
CDR3aa: CASSRGHLNYGYTF
CDR3nt: TGTGCCAGCAGCCGGGGACACCTTAACTATGGCTACACCTTC